This T cell receptor (beta chain) was recovered during a study of T cell responses to AZD1222 COVID-19 vaccine. Findings and limits, study-wide: Donors were chiefly white British, with a greater number of females, and clonal diversity was perhaps underestimated. Receipt of two AZD1222 doses was followed by a rise in Spike-specific TCR breadth and depth.

This clone occurred once. Its specificity is not known. The table came from immunoSEQ multiplex PCR; TCRdb's copy has only in-frame clones and leaves some out. The sample lists about 130,000 clones, approximately 88% occurring once. Trimming cost V 7 bases and J 0 bases, with 10 bases left between them. Germline CDR1 MNHNS, CDR2 SASEGT. The CDR3 sequence is 14 residues long. The source is an adult in good health. The V gene is TRBV6-1, the J gene TRBJ2-4, with D possibly being TRBD2 (5 bases). The specimen comprised peripheral blood, sampled on day 0 of AZD1222 vaccination. CDR3 residues: CASNETTAKNIQYF. The CDR3 nucleotides are TGTGCCAGCAACGAGACTACAGCCAAAAACATTCAGTACTTC.